This TCR beta chain stems from a study of blood T cell repertoires in COVID-19. Study-wide background: The analysed material was cDNA or gDNA that came from T cells, B-cell-depleted T cells, or PBMCs.

Original analysis: Estimates of nucleated cell counts were drawn from the amplification of reference gene primers. Sequencing was performed with immunoSEQ multiplex PCR; in TCRdb, only in-frame clones are kept and a portion is missing. Clone size and the V and J calls come from that table; the DNA yielded D and trimming. The data contain around 250,000 clones, around 83% of them seen just once; the ten biggest clones take up roughly 8.7%. CDR1 and CDR2 (germline): SGHTA, FQGTGA. Trimming left V 4 bases short and J 0 bases short, with 15 bases between. This CDR3 has 16 amino acids. The sample consisted of peripheral blood. The origin of this receptor is a man in his forties or fifties with active or convalescent COVID-19. V gene TRBV7-3 combines with J gene TRBJ2-5, with D possibly TRBD2 on 5 matching bases. The CDR3 sequence is CASSSTIGLNQETQYF. The CDR3 DNA is TGTGCCAGCAGCTCGACCATTGGACTTAACCAAGAGACCCAGTACTTC.